The table lists the clone carrying this TCR beta chain with a few counts. The sample originates from a study of T cells in Graves' hyperthyroidism and ophthalmopathy. TCR beta CDR3 region amplification was performed from RNA transcripts. The TCR CDR3 first-round RT-PCR relied on the HTBI primer set. TCRdb independently ran MiXCR on the multiplex PCR reads; one entry per CDR3 protein. The sample yields about 500,000 distinct CDR3 sequences, 15% to 20% seen once. The TCR was taken from a woman aged 30 to 39 with Graves' ophthalmopathy. Source material: blood.

This CDR3 is CASSQGIRQGGNQPQHF. CDR3 coding DNA: TGTGCCAGCAGCCAGGGTATAAGACAGGGCGGCAATCAGCCCCAGCATTTT. The chain uses TRBV4-2 and TRBJ1-5; 7 bases are shared with TRBD1. V lost 3 bases and J lost 2; bases outside the gene matches: 10. Germline loops: CDR1 LGHNA, CDR2 YNFKEQ. CDR3 length: 17 residues.